This T cell receptor (beta chain) was found in a study of blood T cell repertoires in COVID-19. Study information: COVID-19 samples collected from the United States, Italy and Spain covered acute and convalescent phases. T cells, B-cell-depleted T cells, or PBMCs supplied cDNA or gDNA.

Original methodology: It was from reference gene primer amplification that nucleated cell counts were estimated. The protocol was immunoSEQ multiplex PCR, while the TCRdb copy is restricted to in-frame clones and leaves out a portion. V, J and clone size are taken as reported in that table, and D and trimming were inferred from the DNA itself. Here the sample spans 130,000 to 150,000 clones, roughly 76% being singletons. V was pared by 0 bases and J by 8 bases, with 11 bases between. In germline, CDR1 is SGDLS, CDR2 YYNGEE. CDR3 length: 13 residues. The receptor was derived from a human donor with acute or convalescent COVID-19. The donor label of this sample is uncertain. The sample consisted of peripheral blood. The rearrangement uses TRBV9 and TRBJ1-1; D ambiguous. In nucleotides, the CDR3 is TGTGCCAGCAGCGTAGGGACTGTCGGAGAAGCTTTCTTT. Its translation: CASSVGTVGEAFF.